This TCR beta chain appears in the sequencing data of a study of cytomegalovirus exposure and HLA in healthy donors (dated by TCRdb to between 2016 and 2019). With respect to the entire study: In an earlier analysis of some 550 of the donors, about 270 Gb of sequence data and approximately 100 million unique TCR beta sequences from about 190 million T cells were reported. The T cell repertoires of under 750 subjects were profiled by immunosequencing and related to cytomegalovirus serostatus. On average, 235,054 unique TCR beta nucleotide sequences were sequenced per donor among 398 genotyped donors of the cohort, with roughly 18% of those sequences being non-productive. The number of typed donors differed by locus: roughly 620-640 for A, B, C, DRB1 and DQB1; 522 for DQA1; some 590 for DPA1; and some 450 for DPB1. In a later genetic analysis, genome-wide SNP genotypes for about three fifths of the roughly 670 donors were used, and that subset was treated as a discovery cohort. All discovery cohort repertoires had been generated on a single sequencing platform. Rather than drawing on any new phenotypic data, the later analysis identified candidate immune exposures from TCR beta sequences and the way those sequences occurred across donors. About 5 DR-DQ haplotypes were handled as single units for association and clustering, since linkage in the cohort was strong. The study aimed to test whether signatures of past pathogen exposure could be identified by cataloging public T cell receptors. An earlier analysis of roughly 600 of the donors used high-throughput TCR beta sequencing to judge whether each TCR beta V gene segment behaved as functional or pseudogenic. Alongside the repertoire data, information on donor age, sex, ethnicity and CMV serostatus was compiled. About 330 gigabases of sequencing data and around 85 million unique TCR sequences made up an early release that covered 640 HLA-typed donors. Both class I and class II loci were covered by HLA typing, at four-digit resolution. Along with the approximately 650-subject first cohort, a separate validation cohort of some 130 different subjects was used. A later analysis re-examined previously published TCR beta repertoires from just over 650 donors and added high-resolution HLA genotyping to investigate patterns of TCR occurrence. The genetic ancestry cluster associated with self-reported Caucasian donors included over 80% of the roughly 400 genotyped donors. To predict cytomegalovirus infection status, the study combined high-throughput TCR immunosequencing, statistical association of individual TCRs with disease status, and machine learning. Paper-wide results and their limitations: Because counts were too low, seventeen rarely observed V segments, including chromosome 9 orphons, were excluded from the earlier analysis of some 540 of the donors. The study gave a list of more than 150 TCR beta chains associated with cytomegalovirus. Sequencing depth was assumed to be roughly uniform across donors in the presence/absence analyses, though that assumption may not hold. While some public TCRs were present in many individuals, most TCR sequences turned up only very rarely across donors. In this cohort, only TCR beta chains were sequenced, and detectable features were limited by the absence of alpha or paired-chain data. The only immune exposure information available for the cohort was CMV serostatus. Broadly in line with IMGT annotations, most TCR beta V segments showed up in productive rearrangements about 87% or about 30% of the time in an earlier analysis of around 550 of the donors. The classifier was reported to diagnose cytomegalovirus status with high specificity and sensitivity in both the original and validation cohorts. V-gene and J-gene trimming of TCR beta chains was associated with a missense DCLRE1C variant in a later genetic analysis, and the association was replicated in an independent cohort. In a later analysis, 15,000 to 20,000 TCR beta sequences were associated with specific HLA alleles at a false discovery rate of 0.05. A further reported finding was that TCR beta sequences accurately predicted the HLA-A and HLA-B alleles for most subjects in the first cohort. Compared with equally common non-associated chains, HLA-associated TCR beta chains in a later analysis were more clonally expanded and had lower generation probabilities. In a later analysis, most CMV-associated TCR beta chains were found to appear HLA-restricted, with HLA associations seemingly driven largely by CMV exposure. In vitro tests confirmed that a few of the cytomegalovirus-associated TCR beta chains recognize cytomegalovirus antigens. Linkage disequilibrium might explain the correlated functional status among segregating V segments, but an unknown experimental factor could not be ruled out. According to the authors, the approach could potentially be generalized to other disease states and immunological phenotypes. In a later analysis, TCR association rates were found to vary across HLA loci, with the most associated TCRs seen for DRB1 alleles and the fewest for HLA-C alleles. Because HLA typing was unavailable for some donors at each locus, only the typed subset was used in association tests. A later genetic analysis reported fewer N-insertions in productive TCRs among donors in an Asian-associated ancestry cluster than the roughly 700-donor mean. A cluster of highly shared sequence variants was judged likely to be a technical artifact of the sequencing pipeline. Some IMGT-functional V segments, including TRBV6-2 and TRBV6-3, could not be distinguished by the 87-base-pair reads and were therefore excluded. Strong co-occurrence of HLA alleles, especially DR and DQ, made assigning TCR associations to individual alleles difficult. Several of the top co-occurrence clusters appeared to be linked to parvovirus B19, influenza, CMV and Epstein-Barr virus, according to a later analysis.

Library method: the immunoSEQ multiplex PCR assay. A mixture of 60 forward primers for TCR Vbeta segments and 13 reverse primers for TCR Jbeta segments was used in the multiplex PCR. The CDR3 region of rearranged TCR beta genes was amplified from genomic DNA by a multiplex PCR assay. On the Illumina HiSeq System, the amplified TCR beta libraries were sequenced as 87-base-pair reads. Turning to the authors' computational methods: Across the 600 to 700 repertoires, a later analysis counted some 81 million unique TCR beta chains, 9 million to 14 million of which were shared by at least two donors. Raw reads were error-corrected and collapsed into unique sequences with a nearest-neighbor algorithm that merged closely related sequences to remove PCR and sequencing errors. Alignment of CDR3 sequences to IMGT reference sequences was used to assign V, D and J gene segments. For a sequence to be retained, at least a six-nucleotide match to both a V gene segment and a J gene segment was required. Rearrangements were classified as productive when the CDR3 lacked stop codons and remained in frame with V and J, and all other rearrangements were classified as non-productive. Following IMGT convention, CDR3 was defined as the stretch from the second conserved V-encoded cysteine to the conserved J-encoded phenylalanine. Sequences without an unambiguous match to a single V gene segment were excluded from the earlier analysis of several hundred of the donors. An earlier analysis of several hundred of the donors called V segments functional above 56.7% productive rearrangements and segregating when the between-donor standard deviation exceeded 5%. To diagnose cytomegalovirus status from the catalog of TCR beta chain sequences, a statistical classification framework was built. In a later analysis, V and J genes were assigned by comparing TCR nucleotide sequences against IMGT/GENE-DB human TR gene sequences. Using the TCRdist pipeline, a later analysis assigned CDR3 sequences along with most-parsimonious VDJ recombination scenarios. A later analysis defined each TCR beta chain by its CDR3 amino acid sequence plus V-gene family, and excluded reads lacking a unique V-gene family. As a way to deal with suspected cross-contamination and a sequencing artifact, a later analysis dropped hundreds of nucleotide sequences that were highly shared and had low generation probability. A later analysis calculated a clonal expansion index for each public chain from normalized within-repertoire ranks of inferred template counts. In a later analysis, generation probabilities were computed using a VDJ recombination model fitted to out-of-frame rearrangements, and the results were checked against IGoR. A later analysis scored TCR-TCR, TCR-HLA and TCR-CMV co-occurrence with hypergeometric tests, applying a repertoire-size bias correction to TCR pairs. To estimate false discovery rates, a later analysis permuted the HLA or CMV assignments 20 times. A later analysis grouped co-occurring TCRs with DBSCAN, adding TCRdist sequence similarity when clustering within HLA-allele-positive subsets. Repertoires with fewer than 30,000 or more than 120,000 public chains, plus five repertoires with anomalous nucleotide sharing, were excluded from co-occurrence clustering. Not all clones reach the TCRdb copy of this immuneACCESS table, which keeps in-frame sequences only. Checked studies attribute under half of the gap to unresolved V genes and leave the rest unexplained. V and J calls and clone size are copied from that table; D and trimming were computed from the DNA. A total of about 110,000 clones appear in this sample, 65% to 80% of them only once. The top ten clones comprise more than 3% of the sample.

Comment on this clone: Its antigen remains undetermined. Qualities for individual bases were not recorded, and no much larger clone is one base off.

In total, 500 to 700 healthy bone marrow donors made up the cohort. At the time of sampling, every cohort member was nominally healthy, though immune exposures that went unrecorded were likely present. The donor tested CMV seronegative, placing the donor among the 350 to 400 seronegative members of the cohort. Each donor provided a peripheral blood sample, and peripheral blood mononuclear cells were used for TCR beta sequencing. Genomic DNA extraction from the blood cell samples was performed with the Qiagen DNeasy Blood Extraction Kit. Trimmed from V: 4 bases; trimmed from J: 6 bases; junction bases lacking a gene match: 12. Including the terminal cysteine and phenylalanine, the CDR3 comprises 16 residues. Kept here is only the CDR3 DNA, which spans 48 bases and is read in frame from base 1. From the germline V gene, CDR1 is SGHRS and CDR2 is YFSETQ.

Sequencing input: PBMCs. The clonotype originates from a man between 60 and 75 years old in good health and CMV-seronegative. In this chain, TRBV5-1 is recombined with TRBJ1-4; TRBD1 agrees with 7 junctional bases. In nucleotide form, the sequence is TGCGCCAGCAGCCCGGGGGCGGTAGGGGGCCATGAAAAACTGTTTTTT. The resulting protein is CASSPGAVGGHEKLFF.